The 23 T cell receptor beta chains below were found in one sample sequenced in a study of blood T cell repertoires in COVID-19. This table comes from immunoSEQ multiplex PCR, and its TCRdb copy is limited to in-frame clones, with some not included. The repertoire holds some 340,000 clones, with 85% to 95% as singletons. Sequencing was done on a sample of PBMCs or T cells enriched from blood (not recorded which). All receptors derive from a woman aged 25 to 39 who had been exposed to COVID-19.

The CDR3 loop is CASSLDRLGNTEAFF. Here the CDR3 DNA reads TGCGCCAGCAGCTTGGATCGGCTAGGGAACACTGAAGCTTTCTTT. The chain uses TRBV5-1 and TRBJ1-1; D is undetermined. The V gene lost 0 bases and the J gene lost 1 base, with 10 bases spanning the gap. The CDR3 totals 15 residues. Germline lookup yields CDR1 SGHRS and CDR2 YFSETQ.

The CDR3, as DNA: TGCGCCAGCAGCCAAGAAAGACAGACCTATGGCTACACCTTC. Its translation is CASSQERQTYGYTF. This chain links TRBV4-1 with TRBJ1-2; TRBD1 is a possible D gene (5 bases). CDR3 size: 14 residues. Trimming took off 0 bases at V and 4 bases at J, with 9 bases between the two ends. The germline V gene has CDR1 MGHRA and CDR2 YSYEKL.

The CDR3 coding sequence is TGTGCCAGCAGTTTAGTCGGGGGGCCCACAGATACGCAGTATTTT. Translation gives CASSLVGGPTDTQYF. The chain joins TRBV25-1 to TRBJ2-3; possible D gene TRBD2, 7 bases. The CDR3 runs 15 residues. The V end lost 5 bases, the J end lost 2 bases, and 14 bases lay between the germline ends. Germline V CDR1 and CDR2: MGHDK, SYGVNS.

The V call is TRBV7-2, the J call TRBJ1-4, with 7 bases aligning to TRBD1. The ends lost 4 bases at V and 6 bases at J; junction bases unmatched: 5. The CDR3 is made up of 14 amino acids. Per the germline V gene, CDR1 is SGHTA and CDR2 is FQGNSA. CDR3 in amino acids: CASSSTGFYEKLFF. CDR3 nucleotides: TGTGCCAGCAGCTCGACAGGGTTCTATGAAAAACTGTTTTTT.

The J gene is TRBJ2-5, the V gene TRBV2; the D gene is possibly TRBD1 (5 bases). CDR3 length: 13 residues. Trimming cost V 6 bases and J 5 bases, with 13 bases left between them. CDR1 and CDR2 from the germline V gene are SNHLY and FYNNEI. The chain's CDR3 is CASRIQGRETQYF. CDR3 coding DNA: TGTGCCAGCAGGATCCAGGGTCGGGAGACCCAGTACTTC.

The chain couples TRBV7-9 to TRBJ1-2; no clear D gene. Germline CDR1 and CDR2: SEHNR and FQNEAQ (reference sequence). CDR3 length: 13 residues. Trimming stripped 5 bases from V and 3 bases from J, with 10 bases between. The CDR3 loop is CASSKGGDYGYTF. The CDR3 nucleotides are TGTGCCAGCAGCAAGGGAGGTGACTATGGCTACACCTTC.

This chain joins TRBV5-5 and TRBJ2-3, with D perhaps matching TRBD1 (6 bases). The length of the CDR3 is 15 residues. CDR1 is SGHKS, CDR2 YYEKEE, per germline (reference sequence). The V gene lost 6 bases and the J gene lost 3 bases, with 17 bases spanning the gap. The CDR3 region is CASTWAPTGTDTQYF. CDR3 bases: TGTGCCAGCACTTGGGCCCCAACAGGGACAGATACGCAGTATTTT.

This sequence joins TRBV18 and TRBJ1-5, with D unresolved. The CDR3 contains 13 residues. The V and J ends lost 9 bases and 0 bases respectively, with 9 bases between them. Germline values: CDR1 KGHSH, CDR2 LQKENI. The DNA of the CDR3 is TGTGCCAGTGCGCGGGATAGCAATCAGCCCCAGCATTTT. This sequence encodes CASARDSNQPQHF.

CDR3 sequence: CASSPGFRGNNYGYTF. DNA of the CDR3: TGTGCCAGCAGCCCGGGGTTTCGGGGAAATAACTATGGCTACACCTTC. The chain recombines TRBV14 with TRBJ1-2; D not resolved. V shed 4 bases and J shed 1 base, with 16 bases lying between them. The CDR3 has 16 residues. Germline V lookup: CDR1 SGHDN, CDR2 FVKESK.

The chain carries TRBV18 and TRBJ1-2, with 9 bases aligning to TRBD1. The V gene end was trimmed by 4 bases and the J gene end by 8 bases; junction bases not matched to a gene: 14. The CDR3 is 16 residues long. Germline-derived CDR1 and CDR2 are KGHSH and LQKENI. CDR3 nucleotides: TGTGCCAGCTCACAAACACAGGGGGCCTATATGTTGGGCTACACCTTC. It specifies CASSQTQGAYMLGYTF.

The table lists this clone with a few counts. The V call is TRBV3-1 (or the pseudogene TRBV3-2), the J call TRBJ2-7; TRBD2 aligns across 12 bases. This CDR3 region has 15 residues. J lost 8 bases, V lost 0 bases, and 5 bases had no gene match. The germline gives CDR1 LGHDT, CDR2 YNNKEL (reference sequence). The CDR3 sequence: CASSQEGLAGIKQYF. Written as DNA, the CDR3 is TGTGCCAGCAGCCAAGAGGGACTAGCGGGTATTAAGCAGTACTTC.

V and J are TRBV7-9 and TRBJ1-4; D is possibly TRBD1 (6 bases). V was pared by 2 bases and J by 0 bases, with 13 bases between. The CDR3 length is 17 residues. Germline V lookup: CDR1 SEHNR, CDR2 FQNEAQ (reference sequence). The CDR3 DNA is TGTGCCAGCAGCTTACGGGGGGCGATGGCAACTAATGAAAAACTGTTTTTT. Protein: CASSLRGAMATNEKLFF.

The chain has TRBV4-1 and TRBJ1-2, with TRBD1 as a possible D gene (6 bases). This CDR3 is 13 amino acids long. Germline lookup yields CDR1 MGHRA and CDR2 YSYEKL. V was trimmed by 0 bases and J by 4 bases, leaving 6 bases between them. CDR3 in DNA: TGCGCCAGCAGCCAAGACAGGGGCTATGGCTACACCTTC. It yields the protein CASSQDRGYGYTF.

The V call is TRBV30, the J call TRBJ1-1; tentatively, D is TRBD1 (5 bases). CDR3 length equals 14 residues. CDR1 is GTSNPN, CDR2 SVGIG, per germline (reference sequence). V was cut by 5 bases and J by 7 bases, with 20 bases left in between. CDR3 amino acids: CAWARETVGIEAFF. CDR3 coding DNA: TGTGCCTGGGCCCGGGAGACAGTTGGTATTGAAGCTTTCTTT.

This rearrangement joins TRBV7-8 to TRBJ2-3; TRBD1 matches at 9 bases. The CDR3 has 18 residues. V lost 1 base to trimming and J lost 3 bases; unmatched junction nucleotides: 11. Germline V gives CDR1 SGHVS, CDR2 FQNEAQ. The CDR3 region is CASSLVDRGRRETDTQYF. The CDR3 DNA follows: TGTGCCAGCAGCTTAGTGGACAGGGGTAGGAGGGAGACAGATACGCAGTATTTT.

The CDR3 here is CASSVEGGQGTDTQYF. The CDR3 bases are TGTGCCAGCAGCGTCGAGGGAGGACAGGGGACAGATACGCAGTATTTT. The chain joins TRBV9 to TRBJ2-3, with 9 bases identical to TRBD1. Germline V gives CDR1 SGDLS, CDR2 YYNGEE. The ends lost 2 bases at V and 3 bases at J; junction bases unmatched: 7. The CDR3 is made up of 16 amino acids.

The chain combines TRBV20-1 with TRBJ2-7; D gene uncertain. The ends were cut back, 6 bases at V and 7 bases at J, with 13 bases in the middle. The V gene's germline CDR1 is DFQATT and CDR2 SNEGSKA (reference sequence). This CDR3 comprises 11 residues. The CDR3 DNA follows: TGCAGTGCCGAGGTGTTAGAGGAGCAGTACTTC. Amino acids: CSAEVLEEQYF.

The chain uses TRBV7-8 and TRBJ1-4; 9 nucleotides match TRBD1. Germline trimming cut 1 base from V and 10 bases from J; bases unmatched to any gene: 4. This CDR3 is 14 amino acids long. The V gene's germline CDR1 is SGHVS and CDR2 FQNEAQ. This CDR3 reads CASSLGADRGKLFF. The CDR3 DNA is TGTGCCAGCAGCTTAGGAGCGGACAGGGGAAAACTGTTTTTT.

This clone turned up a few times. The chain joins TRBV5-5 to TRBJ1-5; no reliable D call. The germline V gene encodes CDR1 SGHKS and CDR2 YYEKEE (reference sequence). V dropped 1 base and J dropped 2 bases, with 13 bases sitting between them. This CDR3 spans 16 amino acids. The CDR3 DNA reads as TGTGCCAGCAGCTTGAGCCCGGGTACGGGCAATCAGCCCCAGCATTTT. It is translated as CASSLSPGTGNQPQHF.

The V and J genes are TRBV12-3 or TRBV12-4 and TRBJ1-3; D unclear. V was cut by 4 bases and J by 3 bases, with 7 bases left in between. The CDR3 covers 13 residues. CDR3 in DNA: TGTGCCAGCAGTTACAGTGGTGGAAACACCATATATTTT. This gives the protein CASSYSGGNTIYF.

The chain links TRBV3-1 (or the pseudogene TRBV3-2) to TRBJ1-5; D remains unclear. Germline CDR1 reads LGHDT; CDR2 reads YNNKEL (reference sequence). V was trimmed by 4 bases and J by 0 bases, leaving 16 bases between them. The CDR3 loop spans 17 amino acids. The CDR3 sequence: CASSPGVGTYSNQPQHF. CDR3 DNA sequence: TGTGCCAGCAGCCCCGGAGTAGGTACATATAGCAATCAGCCCCAGCATTTT.

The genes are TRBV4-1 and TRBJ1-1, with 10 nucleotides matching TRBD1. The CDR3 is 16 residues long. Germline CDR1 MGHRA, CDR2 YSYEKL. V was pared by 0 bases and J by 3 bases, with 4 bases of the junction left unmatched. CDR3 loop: CASSQDRTGGYTEAFF. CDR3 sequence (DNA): TGCGCCAGCAGCCAAGATCGGACAGGGGGTTACACTGAAGCTTTCTTT.

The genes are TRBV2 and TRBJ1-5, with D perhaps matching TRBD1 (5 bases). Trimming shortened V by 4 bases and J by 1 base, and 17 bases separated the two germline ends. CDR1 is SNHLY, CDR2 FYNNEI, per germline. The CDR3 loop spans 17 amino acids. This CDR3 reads CASSVEWVRESNQPQHF. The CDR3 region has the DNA TGTGCCAGCAGTGTAGAATGGGTCAGGGAAAGCAATCAGCCCCAGCATTTT.